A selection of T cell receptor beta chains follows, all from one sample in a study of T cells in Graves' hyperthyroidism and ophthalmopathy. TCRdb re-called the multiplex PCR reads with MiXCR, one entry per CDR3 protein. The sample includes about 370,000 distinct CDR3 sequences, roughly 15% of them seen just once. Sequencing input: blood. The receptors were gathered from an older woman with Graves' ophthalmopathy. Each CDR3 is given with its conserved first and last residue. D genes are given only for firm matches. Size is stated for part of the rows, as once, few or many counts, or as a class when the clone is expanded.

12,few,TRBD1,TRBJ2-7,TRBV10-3,CAISESRGQQYF,TGTGCCATCAGTGAGTCGAGGGGACAGCAATACTTC
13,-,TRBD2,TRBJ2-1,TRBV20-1,CSANLAGAKEQFF,TGCAGTGCTAACCTAGCGGGAGCAAAGGAGCAGTTCTTC
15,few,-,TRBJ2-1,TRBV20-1,CSAREGGRANNEQFF,TGCAGTGCTAGGGAGGGGGGGAGGGCCAACAATGAGCAGTTCTTC
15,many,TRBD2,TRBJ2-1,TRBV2,CASRTGTSYYNEQFF,TGTGCCAGCAGGACCGGGACTAGCTACTACAATGAGCAGTTCTTC
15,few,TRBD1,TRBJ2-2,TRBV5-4,CASSLGQGATGELFF,TGTGCCAGCAGCTTGGGACAGGGAGCCACCGGGGAGCTGTTTTTT
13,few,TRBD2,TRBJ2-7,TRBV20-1,CSAGRGVRHEQYF,TGCAGTGCTGGACGGGGGGTGCGTCACGAGCAGTACTTC
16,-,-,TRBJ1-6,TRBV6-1,CASSLRSGREGSPLHF,TGTGCCAGCAGCCTCAGGTCGGGCAGGGAGGGATCACCCCTCCACTTT
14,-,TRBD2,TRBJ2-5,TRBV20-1,CSAQLAGYQETQYF,TGCAGTGCGCAACTAGCGGGCTACCAAGAGACCCAGTACTTC
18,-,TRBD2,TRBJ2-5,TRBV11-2,CASSSHITSGRALETQYF,TGTGCCAGCAGCTCACACATCACTAGCGGGAGGGCCCTCGAGACCCAGTACTTC
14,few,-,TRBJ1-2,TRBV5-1,CASRDSLGLDGYTF,TGCGCCAGCAGGGACAGCTTAGGACTGGATGGCTACACCTTC
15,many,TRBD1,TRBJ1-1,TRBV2,CASSEAFTGQGEAFF,TGTGCCAGCAGTGAAGCGTTTACGGGACAGGGTGAAGCTTTCTTT
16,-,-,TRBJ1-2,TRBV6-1,CASRPYSGSSNYGYTF,TGTGCCAGCAGACCTTACTCGGGGTCCTCCAACTATGGCTACACCTTC
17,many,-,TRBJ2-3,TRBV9,CASSVALTDLRQDTQYF,TGTGCCAGCAGCGTAGCCCTCACGGACTTGAGGCAAGATACGCAGTATTTT
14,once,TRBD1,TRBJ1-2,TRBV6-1,CASQNRGRMDGYTF,TGTGCCAGCCAGAACAGGGGTAGGATGGATGGCTACACCTTC
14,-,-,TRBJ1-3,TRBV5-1,CASSPLDSRSTIYF,TGCGCCAGCAGCCCGCTGGACAGCCGAAGCACCATATATTTT
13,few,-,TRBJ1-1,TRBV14,CASSLRGSAEAFF,TGTGCCAGCAGCCTCAGGGGTTCCGCTGAAGCTTTCTTT
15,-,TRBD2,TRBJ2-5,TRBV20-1,CSANSGLAGKETQYF,TGCAGTGCTAATAGCGGACTAGCGGGTAAAGAGACCCAGTACTTC
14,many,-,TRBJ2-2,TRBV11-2,CASSHPRGHGELFF,TGTGCCAGCAGCCACCCACGGGGACACGGGGAGCTGTTTTTT
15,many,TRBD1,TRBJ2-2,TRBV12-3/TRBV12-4,CASTPRQGIAGELFF,TGTGCCAGCACCCCGCGACAGGGGATAGCCGGGGAGCTGTTTTTT
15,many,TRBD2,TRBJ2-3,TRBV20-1,CSARMAGGGADTQYF,TGCAGTGCTAGAATGGCGGGAGGAGGGGCAGATACGCAGTATTTT
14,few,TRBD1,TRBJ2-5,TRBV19,CASSGQGGTETQYF,TGTGCCAGTAGTGGACAGGGGGGTACGGAGACCCAGTACTTC
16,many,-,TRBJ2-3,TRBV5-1,CASSLRGGIPTDTQYF,TGCGCCAGCAGCTTGCGGGGCGGGATCCCCACAGATACGCAGTATTTT
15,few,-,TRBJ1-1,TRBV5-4,CASIDAGERNTEAFF,TGTGCCAGCATCGACGCAGGGGAGCGGAACACTGAAGCTTTCTTT
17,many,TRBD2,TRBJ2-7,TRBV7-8,CASSRDRLAGESDKQYF,TGTGCCAGCAGCCGAGATAGACTAGCGGGAGAGTCGGACAAGCAGTACTTC
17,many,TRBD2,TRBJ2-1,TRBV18,CASSPRGFAGDYNEQFF,TGTGCCAGCTCACCACGGGGGTTCGCGGGAGACTACAATGAGCAGTTCTTC
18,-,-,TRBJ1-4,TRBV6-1,CASSEGRTAQTTNEKLFF,TGTGCCAGCAGTGAGGGGAGGACAGCACAAACAACTAATGAAAAACTGTTTTTT
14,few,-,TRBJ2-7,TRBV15,CATSSNLKRDEQYF,TGTGCCACCAGCAGCAACCTCAAGCGGGACGAGCAGTACTTC
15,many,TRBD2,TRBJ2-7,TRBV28,CASNAWGRVSYEQYF,TGTGCCAGCAACGCCTGGGGGAGGGTATCCTACGAGCAGTACTTC
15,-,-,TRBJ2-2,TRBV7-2,CASSPDSANTGELFF,TGTGCCAGCAGCCCGGATTCCGCGAACACCGGGGAGCTGTTTTTT